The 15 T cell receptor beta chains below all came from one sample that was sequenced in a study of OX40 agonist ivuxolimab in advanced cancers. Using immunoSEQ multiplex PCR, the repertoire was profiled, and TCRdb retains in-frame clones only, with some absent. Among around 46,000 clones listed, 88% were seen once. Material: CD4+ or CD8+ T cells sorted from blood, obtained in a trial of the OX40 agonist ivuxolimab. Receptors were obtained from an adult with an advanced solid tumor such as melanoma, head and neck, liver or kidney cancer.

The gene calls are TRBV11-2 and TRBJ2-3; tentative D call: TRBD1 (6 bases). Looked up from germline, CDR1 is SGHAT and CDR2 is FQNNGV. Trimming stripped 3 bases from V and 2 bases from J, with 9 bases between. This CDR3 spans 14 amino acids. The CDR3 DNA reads TGTGCCAGCAGCTTCACAGGGAACACAGATACGCAGTATTTT. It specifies CASSFTGNTDTQYF.

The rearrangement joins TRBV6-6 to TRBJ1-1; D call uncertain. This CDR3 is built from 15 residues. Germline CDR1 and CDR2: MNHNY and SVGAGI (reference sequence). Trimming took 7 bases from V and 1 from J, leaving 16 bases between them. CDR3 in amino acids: CASTSTAAGNTEAFF. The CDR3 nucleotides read TGTGCCAGCACCTCAACGGCCGCGGGGAACACTGAAGCTTTCTTT.

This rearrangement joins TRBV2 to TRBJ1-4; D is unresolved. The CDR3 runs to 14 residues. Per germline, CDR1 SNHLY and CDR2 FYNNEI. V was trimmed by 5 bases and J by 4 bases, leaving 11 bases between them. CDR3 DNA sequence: TGTGCCAGCAGTTCCTCCCCAGTTAATGAAAAACTGTTTTTT. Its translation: CASSSSPVNEKLFF. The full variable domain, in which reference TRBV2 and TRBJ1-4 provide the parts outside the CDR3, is EPEVTQTPSHQVTQMGQEVILRCVPISNHLYFYWYRQILGQKVEFLVSFYNNEISEKSEIFDDQFSVERPDGSNFTLKIRSTKLEDSAMYFCASSSSPVNEKLFFGSGTQLSVL.

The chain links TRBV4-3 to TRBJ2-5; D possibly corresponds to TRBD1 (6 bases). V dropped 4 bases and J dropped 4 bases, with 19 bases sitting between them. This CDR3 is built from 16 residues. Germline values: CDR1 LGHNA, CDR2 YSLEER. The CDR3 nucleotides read TGCGCCAGCAGCCGAAGTTTACAGGGATGGGGAGAGACCCAGTACTTC. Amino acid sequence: CASSRSLQGWGETQYF.

DNA for the CDR3: TGCGCCAGCAGCCAAGATTACTACGAGCAGTACTTC. Amino acid sequence: CASSQDYYEQYF. The chain couples TRBV4-1 to TRBJ2-7, with D unresolved. The CDR3 is made up of 12 amino acids. V lost 0 bases, J lost 3 bases, and 3 bases lay in between. In germline, CDR1 is MGHRA, CDR2 YSYEKL.

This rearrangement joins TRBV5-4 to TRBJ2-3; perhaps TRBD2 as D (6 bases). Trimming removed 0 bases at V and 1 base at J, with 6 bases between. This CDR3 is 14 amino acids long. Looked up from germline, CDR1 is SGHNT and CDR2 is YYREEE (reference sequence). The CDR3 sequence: CASSLGGGTDTQYF. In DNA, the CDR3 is TGTGCCAGCAGCTTGGGCGGGGGCACAGATACGCAGTATTTT.

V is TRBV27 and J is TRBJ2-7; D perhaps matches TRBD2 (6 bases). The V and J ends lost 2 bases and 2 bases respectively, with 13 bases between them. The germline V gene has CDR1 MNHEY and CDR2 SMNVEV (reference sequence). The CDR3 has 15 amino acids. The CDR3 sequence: CASSLRGLGTYEQYF. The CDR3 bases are TGTGCCAGCAGTTTACGGGGACTGGGAACCTACGAGCAGTACTTC.

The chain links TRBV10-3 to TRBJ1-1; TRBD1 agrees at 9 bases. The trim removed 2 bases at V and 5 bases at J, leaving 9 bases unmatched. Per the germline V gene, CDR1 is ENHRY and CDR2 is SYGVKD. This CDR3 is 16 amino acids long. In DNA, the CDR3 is TGTGCCATCAGTGAGGGGCCGGGACAGGGAAAAACTGAAGCTTTCTTT. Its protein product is CAISEGPGQGKTEAFF.

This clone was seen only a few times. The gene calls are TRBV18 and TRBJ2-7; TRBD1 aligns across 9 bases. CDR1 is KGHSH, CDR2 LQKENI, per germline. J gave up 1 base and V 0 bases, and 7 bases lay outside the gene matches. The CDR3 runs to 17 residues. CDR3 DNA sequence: TGTGCCAGCTCACCACCTCTTGGGACAGGGAGTTCCTACGAGCAGTACTTC. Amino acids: CASSPPLGTGSSYEQYF.

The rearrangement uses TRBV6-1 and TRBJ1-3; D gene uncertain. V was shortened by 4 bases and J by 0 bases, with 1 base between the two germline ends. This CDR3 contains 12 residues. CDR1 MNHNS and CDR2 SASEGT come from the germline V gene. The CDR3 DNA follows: TGTGCCAGCAGTGTCTCTGGAAACACCATATATTTT. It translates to CASSVSGNTIYF.

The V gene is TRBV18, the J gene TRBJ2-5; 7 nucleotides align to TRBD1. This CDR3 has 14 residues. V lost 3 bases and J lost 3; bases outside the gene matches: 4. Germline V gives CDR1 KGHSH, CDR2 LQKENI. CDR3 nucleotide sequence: TGTGCCAGCTCACCGATGGGACAGAAAGAGACCCAGTACTTC. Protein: CASSPMGQKETQYF.

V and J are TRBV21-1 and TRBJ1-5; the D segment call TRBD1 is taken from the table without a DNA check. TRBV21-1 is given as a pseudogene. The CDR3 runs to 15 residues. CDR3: CATGPDRGINQPQHF. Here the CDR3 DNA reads TGTGCCACGGGTCCGGACAGGGGCATCAATCAGCCCCAGCATTTT.

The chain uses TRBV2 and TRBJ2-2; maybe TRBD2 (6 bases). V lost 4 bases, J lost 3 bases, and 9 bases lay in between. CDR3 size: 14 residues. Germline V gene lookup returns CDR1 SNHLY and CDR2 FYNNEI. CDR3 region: CASSVGLHTGELFF. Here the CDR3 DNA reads TGTGCCAGCAGTGTGGGACTCCACACCGGGGAGCTGTTTTTT. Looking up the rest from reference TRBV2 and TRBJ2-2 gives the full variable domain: EPEVTQTPSHQVTQMGQEVILRCVPISNHLYFYWYRQILGQKVEFLVSFYNNEISEKSEIFDDQFSVERPDGSNFTLKIRSTKLEDSAMYFCASSVGLHTGELFFGEGSRLTVL.

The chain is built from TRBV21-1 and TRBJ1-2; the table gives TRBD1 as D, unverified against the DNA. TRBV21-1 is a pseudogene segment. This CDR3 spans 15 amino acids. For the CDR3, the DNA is TGTGCCAGCAGCCGACCATGGGACAGGGGATATGGCTACACCTTC. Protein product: CASSRPWDRGYGYTF.

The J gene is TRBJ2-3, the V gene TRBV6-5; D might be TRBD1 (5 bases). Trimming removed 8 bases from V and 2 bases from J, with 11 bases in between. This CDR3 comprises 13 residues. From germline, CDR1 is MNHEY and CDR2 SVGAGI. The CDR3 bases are TGTGCCAGCGGGGCCGATTCCACAGATACGCAGTATTTT. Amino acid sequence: CASGADSTDTQYF.